The next 9 T cell receptor beta chains were all read from a single sample in a study of OX40 agonist ivuxolimab in advanced cancers. The method was immunoSEQ multiplex PCR; TCRdb's version includes in-frame clones alone and lacks a portion of them. This table holds 60,000 to 80,000 clones, around four fifths found once. The material sequenced was CD4+ or CD8+ T cells sorted from blood, taken in a trial of the OX40 agonist ivuxolimab. Receptors were obtained from an adult with an advanced solid tumor such as melanoma, head and neck, liver or kidney cancer.

The J gene is TRBJ1-1, the V gene TRBV6-5, with 9 bases matching TRBD1. V was clipped by 5 bases and J by 1 base; unmatched bases: 5. CDR3 size: 15 residues. Germline CDR1 MNHEY, CDR2 SVGAGI. The CDR3 bases are TGTGCCAGCAGTGCCAGGACAGGGGCGAACACTGAAGCTTTCTTT. Its protein is CASSARTGANTEAFF.

This chain joins TRBV6-1 and TRBJ2-2; D is possibly TRBD1 (5 bases). Germline CDR1 reads MNHNS; CDR2 reads SASEGT. The CDR3 is 14 residues long. V gave up 8 bases and J gave up 0 bases, with 10 bases separating them. The CDR3 DNA reads as TGTGCCAGCCAGGACAAGGCGAACACCGGGGAGCTGTTTTTT. This translates into CASQDKANTGELFF.

The DNA for the CDR3 is TGTGCCAGCAAAGCAACGGTTGGGGCCAACGTCCTGACTTTC. Residues: CASKATVGANVLTF. The chain combines TRBV25-1 with TRBJ2-6; D uncertain. The V end lost 7 bases, the J end lost 3 bases, and 10 bases lay between the germline ends. The V gene's germline CDR1 is MGHDK and CDR2 SYGVNS. The CDR3 consists of 14 residues.

The chain links TRBV2 to TRBJ2-2; D perhaps matches TRBD1 (7 bases). The germline V gene has CDR1 SNHLY and CDR2 FYNNEI. V gave up 7 bases and J gave up 6 bases, with 18 bases separating them. The CDR3 totals 15 residues. The CDR3, as DNA: TGTGCCAGCACTTACGGGACTCAGGGGGCCGGGGAGCTGTTTTTT. This codes for CASTYGTQGAGELFF.

The chain has TRBV25-1 and TRBJ1-2, with D uncertain. Germline values: CDR1 MGHDK, CDR2 SYGVNS. The ends were cut back, 7 bases at V and 8 bases at J, with 26 bases in the middle. The CDR3 is 16 amino acids. The DNA of the CDR3 is TGTGCCAGCATGGGAAGGAGAGGGCGGTCGGCTTGGGGCTACACCTTC. It codes for CASMGRRGRSAWGYTF.

In nucleotides, the CDR3 is TGTGCCAGCAGCCAAGCGACAGGCCTTAACACTGAAGCTTTCTTT. Protein sequence: CASSQATGLNTEAFF. The chain is built from TRBV4-2 and TRBJ1-1, with a possible D match to TRBD1 (6 bases). Germline V lookup: CDR1 LGHNA, CDR2 YNFKEQ. V gave up 1 base and J gave up 2 bases, with 11 bases separating them. CDR3 length: 15 residues.

The V call is TRBV7-3, the J call TRBJ1-2; D is unclear. The germline gives CDR1 SGHTA, CDR2 FQGTGA. The V end was cut by 1 base, the J end by 6 bases, with 6 bases between. This CDR3 has 12 amino acids. CDR3 residues: CASSLKTDGYTF. The CDR3, as DNA: TGTGCCAGCAGCTTAAAGACGGATGGCTACACCTTC.

The gene calls are TRBV18 and TRBJ1-6; tentatively, D is TRBD1 (5 bases). Germline CDR1 and CDR2: KGHSH and LQKENI. This CDR3 spans 17 amino acids. Trimming removed 3 bases from V and 4 bases from J, with 16 bases in between. The CDR3 protein is CASSPRTKITYNSPLHF. The CDR3 DNA sequence: TGTGCCAGCTCACCCCGGACAAAGATAACGTATAATTCACCCCTCCACTTT.

The V and J genes are TRBV10-3 and TRBJ2-3; 9 bases are a match to TRBD2. This CDR3 has 17 residues. V dropped 0 bases and J dropped 2; count of bases not matched to a gene: 6. The germline V gene encodes CDR1 ENHRY and CDR2 SYGVKD. CDR3 sequence (DNA): TGTGCCATCAGTGAGTCGACTAGCGGACTTCCCACAGATACGCAGTATTTT. Its translation is CAISESTSGLPTDTQYF.